One and the same sample provided the 21 T cell receptor beta chains below, sequenced in a study of blood T cell repertoires in COVID-19. Clones were sequenced by immunoSEQ multiplex PCR, and TCRdb holds only the in-frame ones, with some missing. The data hold about 150,000 clones, with 65% to 90% observed a single time. Sequencing was carried out using peripheral blood. All receptors come from a woman between 45 and 60 years old in a cohort sampled during active or convalescent COVID-19.

Written as DNA, the CDR3 is TGTGCCAGTACCTCCCCCGGCCGGAGAGGCGCGGATACGCAGTATTTT. Its translation is CASTSPGRRGADTQYF. The chain couples TRBV19 to TRBJ2-3, with D hard to call. The germline V gene encodes CDR1 LNHDA and CDR2 SQIVND (reference sequence). With 7 bases removed from V and 6 bases from J, the gap between germline ends came to 23 bases. This CDR3 region has 16 residues.

The chain recombines TRBV3-1 (or the pseudogene TRBV3-2) with TRBJ1-1; D is possibly TRBD1 (5 bases). This CDR3 is built from 15 residues. The germline V gene has CDR1 LGHDT and CDR2 YNNKEL (reference sequence). Deletions cut 0 bases from V and 3 bases from J, with 11 bases between. The CDR3 DNA sequence: TGTGCCAGCAGCCAAGATCCGGCAGGGTACACTGAAGCTTTCTTT. As protein: CASSQDPAGYTEAFF.

The chain is built from TRBV7-2 and TRBJ2-1, with D perhaps TRBD1 (6 bases). Trimming took 5 bases from V and 2 from J, leaving 10 bases between them. The CDR3 loop spans 14 amino acids. Germline lookup yields CDR1 SGHTA and CDR2 FQGNSA. The chain's CDR3 is CASSPGTTYNEQFF. The DNA of the CDR3 is TGTGCCAGCAGCCCGGGGACAACCTACAATGAGCAGTTCTTC.

V usage is TRBV7-6 and J usage is TRBJ2-7; 16 bases fit TRBD2. V was clipped by 0 bases and J by 2 bases; unmatched bases: 1. This CDR3 has 17 residues. Germline values: CDR1 SGHVS, CDR2 FNYEAQ. DNA of the CDR3: TGTGCCAGCAGCTTAGCTGGGACTAGCGGGGGGGCCTACGAGCAGTACTTC. Protein product: CASSLAGTSGGAYEQYF.

The rearrangement links TRBV6-6 to TRBJ2-5, with 7 bases aligning to TRBD1. Germline CDR1 MNHNY, CDR2 SVGAGI (reference sequence). The J segment lost 9 bases and the V segment lost 3 bases, leaving 1 base of the junction unmatched. The CDR3 sequence is 11 residues long. Written as DNA, the CDR3 is TGTGCCAGCAGTTATCAGGGGGCCCAGTACTTC. Protein product: CASSYQGAQYF.

The rearrangement links TRBV6-1 to TRBJ2-3; D is undetermined. Trimming cost V 3 bases and J 0 bases, with 10 bases left between them. The CDR3 extends over 15 amino acids. CDR1 and CDR2 from the germline V gene are MNHNS and SASEGT. This chain's CDR3 is CASSDRISSTDTQYF. CDR3 nucleotide sequence: TGTGCCAGCAGTGACAGGATCTCTAGCACAGATACGCAGTATTTT.

This chain uses TRBV30 with TRBJ2-2; 10 bases fit TRBD2. The CDR3 consists of 14 residues. Germline CDR1 and CDR2: GTSNPN and SVGIG (reference sequence). V was clipped by 2 bases and J by 4 bases; unmatched bases: 1. CDR3 residues: CAWSWTSGTGELFF. Written as DNA, the CDR3 is TGTGCCTGGAGTTGGACTAGCGGCACCGGGGAGCTGTTTTTT.

There are a few counts of this clone. The chain combines TRBV15 with TRBJ2-7; 11 nucleotides line up with TRBD2. CDR3 length equals 15 residues. The V segment lost 5 bases and the J segment 4 bases; nucleotides outside the gene matches: 7. Germline assignment: CDR1 LNHNV and CDR2 YYDKDF (reference sequence). CDR3 in DNA: TGTGCCACCAGCCCAAGTAGCGGGGGGGGATACGAGCAGTACTTC. Protein: CATSPSSGGGYEQYF.

About this clone: Sequence at one end of the junction differs from germline and may be a read error. The V gene is TRBV18, the J gene TRBJ2-2; unclear D gene. Germline V gene lookup returns CDR1 KGHSH and CDR2 LQKENI. CDR3 size: 14 residues. The CDR3 DNA sequence: TGTGTCAGCTCAACGGGTACAACAACCGGGGAGCTGTTTTTT. It is translated as CVSSTGTTTGELFF.

V usage is TRBV4-1 and J usage is TRBJ1-1, with D perhaps TRBD1 (6 bases). V lost 7 bases and J lost 0, with 15 bases in between. Germline V gene data show CDR1 as MGHRA and CDR2 as YSYEKL. This CDR3 is built from 15 residues. The CDR3 bases are TGCGCCAGCACCCGCACGGGGGGCGTGAACACTGAAGCTTTCTTT. Its translation is CASTRTGGVNTEAFF.

The genes are TRBV25-1 and TRBJ1-2; 7 positions match TRBD1. Per the germline V gene, CDR1 is MGHDK and CDR2 is SYGVNS. This CDR3 spans 14 amino acids. Trimming took 4 bases from V and 8 from J; bases not matched to a gene: 10. The CDR3 sequence is CASSVSQGLGGYTF. The CDR3 DNA is TGTGCCAGCAGTGTATCACAGGGGCTTGGAGGCTACACCTTC.

This chain joins TRBV7-3 and TRBJ2-1; weak D call: TRBD1 (6 bases). The V gene lost 5 bases and the J gene lost 1 base, with 15 bases spanning the gap. The CDR3 totals 16 residues. CDR1 and CDR2 from the germline V gene are SGHTA and FQGTGA. The CDR3 region has the DNA TGTGCCAGCAGCCTCTCCGGGCAGGGGTCCTACAATGAGCAGTTCTTC. The encoded protein is CASSLSGQGSYNEQFF.

The chain combines TRBV19 with TRBJ2-5; 8 bases agree with TRBD2. The CDR3 is 15 residues long. The junction had 6 bases not matched to a gene; V was cut back by 5 bases and J by 1 base. CDR1 is LNHDA and CDR2 is SQIVND in the germline V gene (reference sequence). CDR3 DNA sequence: TGTGCCAGTAGTGCCGGGGGGGGGACCCAAGAGACCCAGTACTTC. Translated, it gives CASSAGGGTQETQYF.

This clone has a handful of counts. This chain joins TRBV28 and TRBJ2-2, with a tentative D call TRBD2 (6 bases). The CDR3 runs to 19 residues. CDR1 and CDR2 (germline): MDHEN, SYDVKM. The V gene lost 7 bases and the J gene lost 2 bases, with 26 bases spanning the gap. CDR3 residues: CASNTLTFLGLLNTGELFF. In nucleotides, the CDR3 is TGTGCCAGCAATACCCTCACCTTCCTGGGACTTTTAAACACCGGGGAGCTGTTTTTT. Looking up the rest from reference TRBV28 and TRBJ2-2 gives the full variable domain: DVKVTQSSRYLVKRTGEKVFLECVQDMDHENMFWYRQDPGLGLRLIYFSYDVKMKEKGDIPEGYSVSREKKERFSLILESASTNQTSMYLCASNTLTFLGLLNTGELFFGEGSRLTVL.

The chain has TRBV18 and TRBJ1-5; 11 nucleotides match TRBD1. The CDR3 is 17 amino acids. From germline, CDR1 is KGHSH and CDR2 LQKENI. V lost 6 bases to trimming and J lost 1 base; unmatched junction nucleotides: 8. The DNA for the CDR3 is TGTGCCAGCTCCCCAGGACAGGGGGCGTTAAGCAATCAGCCCCAGCATTTT. The encoded protein is CASSPGQGALSNQPQHF.

This clone was counted a single time. This sequence joins TRBV3-1 (or the pseudogene TRBV3-2) and TRBJ2-3, with D perhaps TRBD2 (6 bases). Germline values: CDR1 LGHDT, CDR2 YNNKEL (reference sequence). V lost 4 bases and J 0 bases, leaving 11 bases between the germline ends. This CDR3 comprises 15 residues. The CDR3 nucleotides read TGTGCCAGCAGCCGGGGGACTTCTAGCACAGATACGCAGTATTTT. Protein sequence: CASSRGTSSTDTQYF.

V gene TRBV7-2 combines with J gene TRBJ1-1; 8 positions agree with TRBD1. Germline V gene lookup returns CDR1 SGHTA and CDR2 FQGNSA. V dropped 7 bases and J dropped 0; count of bases not matched to a gene: 7. This CDR3 comprises 15 residues. The CDR3: CASTRQGSMNTEAFF. CDR3 nucleotides: TGTGCCAGCACCCGACAGGGGTCAATGAACACTGAAGCTTTCTTT.

There are a few counts of this clone. The chain employs TRBV15 and TRBJ1-4; 10 bases match TRBD1. The V and J ends lost 3 bases and 7 bases, in that order; junction bases with no gene match: 5. The CDR3 length is 15 residues. Germline CDR1 is LNHNV and CDR2 is YYDKDF (reference sequence). CDR3 region: CATSRWGTGVEKLFF. For the CDR3, the DNA is TGTGCCACCAGCAGGTGGGGGACAGGGGTTGAAAAACTGTTTTTT.

The chain recombines TRBV5-1 with TRBJ1-1; the match to TRBD1 covers 7 bases. Trimming took 4 bases from V and 1 from J; bases not matched to a gene: 4. The CDR3 sequence is 14 residues long. Per the germline V gene, CDR1 is SGHRS and CDR2 is YFSETQ. The CDR3 DNA is TGCGCCAGCAGCAGAGGACAGGAGAACACTGAAGCTTTCTTT. Protein: CASSRGQENTEAFF.

The J gene is TRBJ1-2, the V gene TRBV15, with 11 bases identical to TRBD1. V shed 9 bases, J shed 8 bases, and the junction held 17 bases outside the gene matches. Germline V gene sequence: CDR1 LNHNV, CDR2 YYDKDF (reference sequence). The CDR3 length is 16 residues. CDR3 loop: CATLQNPGQGVRGYTF. The CDR3, as DNA: TGTGCCACTTTACAAAACCCGGGACAGGGGGTACGAGGCTACACCTTC.

This clone turned up a few times. This chain links TRBV29-1 with TRBJ1-1, with 9 nucleotides matching TRBD1. The CDR3 covers 16 residues. Trimming removed 1 base from V and 4 bases from J; junction bases left unmatched: 10. From germline, CDR1 is SQVTM and CDR2 ANQGSEA. As DNA, the CDR3 is TGCAGCGTTGAAGCCACAGGGGGCGGAAGGGCCACTGAAGCTTTCTTT. It is translated as CSVEATGGGRATEAFF.